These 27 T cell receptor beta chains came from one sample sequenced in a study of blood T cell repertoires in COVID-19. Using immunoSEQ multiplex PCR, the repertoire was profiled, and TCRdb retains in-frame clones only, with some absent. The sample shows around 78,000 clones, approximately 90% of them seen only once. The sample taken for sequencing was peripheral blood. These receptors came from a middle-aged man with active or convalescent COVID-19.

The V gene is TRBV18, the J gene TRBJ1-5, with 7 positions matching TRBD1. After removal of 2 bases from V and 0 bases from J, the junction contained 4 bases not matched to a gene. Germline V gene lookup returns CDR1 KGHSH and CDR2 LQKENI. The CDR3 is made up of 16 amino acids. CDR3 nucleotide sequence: TGTGCCAGCTCACCATTAGGGGGCTATAGCAATCAGCCCCAGCATTTT. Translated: CASSPLGGYSNQPQHF.

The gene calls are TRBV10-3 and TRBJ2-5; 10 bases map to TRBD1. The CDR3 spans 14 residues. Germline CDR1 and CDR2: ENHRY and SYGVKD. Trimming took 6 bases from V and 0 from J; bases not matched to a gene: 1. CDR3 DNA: TGTGCCATCAGGGGGACAGGGGACCAAGAGACCCAGTACTTC. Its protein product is CAIRGTGDQETQYF.

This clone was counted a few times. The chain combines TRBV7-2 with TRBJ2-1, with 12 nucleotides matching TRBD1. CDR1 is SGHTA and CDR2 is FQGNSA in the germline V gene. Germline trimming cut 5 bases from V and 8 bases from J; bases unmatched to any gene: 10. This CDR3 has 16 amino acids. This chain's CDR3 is CASSDTGTGGPDEQFF. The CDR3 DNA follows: TGTGCCAGCAGCGACACCGGGACAGGGGGCCCCGATGAGCAGTTCTTC. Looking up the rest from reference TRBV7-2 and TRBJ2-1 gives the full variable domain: GAGVSQSPSNKVTEKGKDVELRCDPISGHTALYWYRQSLGQGLEFLIYFQGNSAPDKSGLPSDRFSAERTGGSVSTLTIQRTQQEDSAVYLCASSDTGTGGPDEQFFGPGTRLTVL.

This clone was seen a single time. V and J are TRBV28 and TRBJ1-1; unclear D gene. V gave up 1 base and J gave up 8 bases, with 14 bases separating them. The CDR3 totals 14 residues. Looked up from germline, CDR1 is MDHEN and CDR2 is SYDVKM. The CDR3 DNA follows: TGTGCCAGCAGTTTATATGGGAGGGCGGAAGAAGCTTTCTTT. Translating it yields CASSLYGRAEEAFF.

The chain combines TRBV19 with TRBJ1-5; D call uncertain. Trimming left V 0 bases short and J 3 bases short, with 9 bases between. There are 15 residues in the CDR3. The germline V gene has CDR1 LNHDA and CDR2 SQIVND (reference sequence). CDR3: CASSIDRQLNQPQHF. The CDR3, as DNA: TGTGCCAGTAGTATAGATCGACAACTCAATCAGCCCCAGCATTTT.

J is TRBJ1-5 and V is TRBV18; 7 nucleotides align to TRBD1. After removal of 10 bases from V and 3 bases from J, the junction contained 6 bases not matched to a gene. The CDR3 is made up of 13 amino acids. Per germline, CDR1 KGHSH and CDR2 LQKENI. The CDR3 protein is CATQQGNNQPQHF. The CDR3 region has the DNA TGTGCCACCCAACAGGGGAACAATCAGCCCCAGCATTTT.

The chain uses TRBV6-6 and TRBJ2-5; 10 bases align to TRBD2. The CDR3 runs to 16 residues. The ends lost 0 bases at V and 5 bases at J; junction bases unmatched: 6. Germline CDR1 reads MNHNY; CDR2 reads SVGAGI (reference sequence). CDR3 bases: TGTGCCAGCAGTTACTCTCGGCTAGCGGGAGCGGAGACCCAGTACTTC. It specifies CASSYSRLAGAETQYF.

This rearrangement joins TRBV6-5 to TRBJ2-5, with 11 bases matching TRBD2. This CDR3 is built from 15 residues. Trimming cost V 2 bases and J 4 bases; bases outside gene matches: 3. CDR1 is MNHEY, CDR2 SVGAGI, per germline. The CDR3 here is CASSYTTSGTETQYF. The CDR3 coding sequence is TGTGCCAGCAGTTACACGACTAGCGGGACAGAGACCCAGTACTTC.

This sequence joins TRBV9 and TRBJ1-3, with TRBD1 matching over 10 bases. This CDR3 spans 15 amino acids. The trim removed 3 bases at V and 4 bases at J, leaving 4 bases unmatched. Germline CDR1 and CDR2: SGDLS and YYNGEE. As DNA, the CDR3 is TGTGCCAGCAGCGGGGACAGGGGTGCGGGAAACACCATATATTTT. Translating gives CASSGDRGAGNTIYF.

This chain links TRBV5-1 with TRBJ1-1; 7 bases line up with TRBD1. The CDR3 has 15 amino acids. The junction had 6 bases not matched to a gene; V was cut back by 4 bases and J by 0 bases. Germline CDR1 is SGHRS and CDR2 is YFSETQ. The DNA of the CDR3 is TGCGCCAGCAGCCCTCGACAGGGAGTGAACACTGAAGCTTTCTTT. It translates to CASSPRQGVNTEAFF.

Here the CDR3 reads CASSPSGTQYF. CDR3 in DNA: TGTGCCAGCAGCCCAAGCGGGACCCAGTACTTC. The rearrangement links TRBV3-1 (or the pseudogene TRBV3-2) to TRBJ2-5; D may be TRBD2 (5 bases). V shed 4 bases and J shed 7 bases, with 7 bases lying between them. CDR1 and CDR2 from the germline V gene are LGHDT and YNNKEL (reference sequence). The CDR3 spans 11 residues.

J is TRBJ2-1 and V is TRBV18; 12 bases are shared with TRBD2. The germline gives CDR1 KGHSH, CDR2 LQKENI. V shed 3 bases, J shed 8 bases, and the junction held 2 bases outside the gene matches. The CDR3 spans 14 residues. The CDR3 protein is CASSPTSGSDEQFF. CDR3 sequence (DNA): TGTGCCAGCTCACCGACTAGCGGGAGTGATGAGCAGTTCTTC.

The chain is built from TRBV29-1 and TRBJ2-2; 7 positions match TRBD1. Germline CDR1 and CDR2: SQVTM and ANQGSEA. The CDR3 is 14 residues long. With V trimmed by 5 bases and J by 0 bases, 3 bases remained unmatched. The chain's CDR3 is CSVYGTANTGELFF. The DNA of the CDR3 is TGCAGCGTTTACGGGACAGCGAACACCGGGGAGCTGTTTTTT.

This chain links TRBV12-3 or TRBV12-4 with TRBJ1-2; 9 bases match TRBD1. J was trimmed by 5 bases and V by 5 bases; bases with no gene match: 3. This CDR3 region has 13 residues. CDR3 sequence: CASSPGQGYGYTF. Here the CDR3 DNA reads TGTGCCAGCAGTCCGGGACAGGGATATGGCTACACCTTC.

CDR3 in DNA: TGTGCCAGCAGCACCGGACTAGCGGGGGGGCGTGCCCAGTACTTC. Its protein product is CASSTGLAGGRAQYF. J is TRBJ2-5 and V is TRBV7-2; 15 bases are a match to TRBD2. The CDR3 length is 15 residues. Germline V lookup: CDR1 SGHTA, CDR2 FQGNSA. V lost 5 bases to trimming and J lost 9 bases; unmatched junction nucleotides: 7.

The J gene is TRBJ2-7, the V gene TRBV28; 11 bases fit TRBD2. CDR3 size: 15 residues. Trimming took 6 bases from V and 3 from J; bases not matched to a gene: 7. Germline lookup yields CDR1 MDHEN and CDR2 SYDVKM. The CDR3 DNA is TGTGCCAGCAGCGAGGGACTAGCGGAGTTCTACGAGCAGTACTTC. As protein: CASSEGLAEFYEQYF.

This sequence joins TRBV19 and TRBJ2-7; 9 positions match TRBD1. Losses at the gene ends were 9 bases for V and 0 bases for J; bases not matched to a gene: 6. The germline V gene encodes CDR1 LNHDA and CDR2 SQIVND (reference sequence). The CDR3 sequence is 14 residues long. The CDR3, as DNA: TGTGCCAGCTCTGACAGGGGGTTCTCCTACGAGCAGTACTTC. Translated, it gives CASSDRGFSYEQYF.

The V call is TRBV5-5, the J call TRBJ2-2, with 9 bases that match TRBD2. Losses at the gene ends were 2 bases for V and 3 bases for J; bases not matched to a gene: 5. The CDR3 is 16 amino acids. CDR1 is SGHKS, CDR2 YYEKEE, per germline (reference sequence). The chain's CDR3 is CASSLAAGGYTGELFF. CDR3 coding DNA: TGTGCCAGCAGCTTAGCAGCGGGAGGATACACCGGGGAGCTGTTTTTT.

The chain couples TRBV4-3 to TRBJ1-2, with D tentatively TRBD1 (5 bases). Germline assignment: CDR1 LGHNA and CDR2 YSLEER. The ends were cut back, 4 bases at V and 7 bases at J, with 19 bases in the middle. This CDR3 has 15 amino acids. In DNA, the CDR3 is TGCGCCAGCAGCCGCCAGCCGGGGGTTTTAAGTGGCTACACCTTC. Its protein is CASSRQPGVLSGYTF.

CDR3 DNA: TGCGCCAGCAGCGGGAGGACCAGCTCGGGGTTTGGGAATGAGCAGTTCTTC. Amino acid sequence: CASSGRTSSGFGNEQFF. This sequence joins TRBV5-1 and TRBJ2-1; tentatively, D is TRBD2 (6 bases). Germline-derived CDR1 and CDR2 are SGHRS and YFSETQ. V lost 4 bases to trimming and J lost 7 bases, with 24 bases between them. This CDR3 region has 17 residues.

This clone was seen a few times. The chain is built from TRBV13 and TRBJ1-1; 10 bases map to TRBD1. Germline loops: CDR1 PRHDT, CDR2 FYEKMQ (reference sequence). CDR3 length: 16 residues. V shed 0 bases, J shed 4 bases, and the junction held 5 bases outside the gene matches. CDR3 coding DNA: TGTGCCAGCAGCTTAGGCCCCGGGACAGGGGCCACTGAAGCTTTCTTT. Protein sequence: CASSLGPGTGATEAFF.

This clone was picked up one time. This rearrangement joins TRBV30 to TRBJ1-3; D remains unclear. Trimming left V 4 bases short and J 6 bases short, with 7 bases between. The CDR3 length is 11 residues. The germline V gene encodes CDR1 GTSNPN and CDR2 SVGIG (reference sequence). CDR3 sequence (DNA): TGTGCCTGGATGCGGGCAAACACCATATATTTT. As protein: CAWMRANTIYF.

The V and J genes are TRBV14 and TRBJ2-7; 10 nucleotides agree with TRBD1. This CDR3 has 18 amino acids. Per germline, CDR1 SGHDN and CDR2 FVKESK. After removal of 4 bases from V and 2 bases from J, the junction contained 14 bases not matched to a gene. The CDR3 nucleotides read TGTGCCAGCAGCCCCTCTCCTTCAGTGGGACAGGGGCCCTACGAGCAGTACTTC. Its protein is CASSPSPSVGQGPYEQYF.

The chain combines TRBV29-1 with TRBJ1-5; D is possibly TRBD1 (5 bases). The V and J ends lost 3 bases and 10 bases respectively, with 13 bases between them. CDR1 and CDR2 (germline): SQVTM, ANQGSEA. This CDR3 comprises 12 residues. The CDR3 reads CSVDRASSPQHF. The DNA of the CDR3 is TGCAGCGTTGACAGGGCATCGAGTCCCCAGCATTTT.

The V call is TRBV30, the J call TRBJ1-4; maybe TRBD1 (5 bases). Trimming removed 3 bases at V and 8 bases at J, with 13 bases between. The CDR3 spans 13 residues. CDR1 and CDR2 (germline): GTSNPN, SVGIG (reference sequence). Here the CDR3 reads CAWSQGVGEKLFF. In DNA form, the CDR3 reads TGTGCCTGGAGCCAAGGGGTGGGGGAAAAACTGTTTTTT.

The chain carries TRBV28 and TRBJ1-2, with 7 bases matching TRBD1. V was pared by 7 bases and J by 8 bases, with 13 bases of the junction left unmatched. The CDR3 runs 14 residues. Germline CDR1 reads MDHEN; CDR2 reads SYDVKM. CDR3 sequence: CASKDYRGYSGYTF. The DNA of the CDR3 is TGTGCCAGCAAGGACTACAGGGGTTACTCAGGCTACACCTTC.

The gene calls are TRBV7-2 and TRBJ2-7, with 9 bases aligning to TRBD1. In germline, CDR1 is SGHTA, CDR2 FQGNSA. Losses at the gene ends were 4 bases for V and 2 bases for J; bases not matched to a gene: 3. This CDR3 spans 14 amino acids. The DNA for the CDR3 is TGTGCCAGCAGCTGGCGACAGGGGGCCTACGAGCAGTACTTC. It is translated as CASSWRQGAYEQYF.